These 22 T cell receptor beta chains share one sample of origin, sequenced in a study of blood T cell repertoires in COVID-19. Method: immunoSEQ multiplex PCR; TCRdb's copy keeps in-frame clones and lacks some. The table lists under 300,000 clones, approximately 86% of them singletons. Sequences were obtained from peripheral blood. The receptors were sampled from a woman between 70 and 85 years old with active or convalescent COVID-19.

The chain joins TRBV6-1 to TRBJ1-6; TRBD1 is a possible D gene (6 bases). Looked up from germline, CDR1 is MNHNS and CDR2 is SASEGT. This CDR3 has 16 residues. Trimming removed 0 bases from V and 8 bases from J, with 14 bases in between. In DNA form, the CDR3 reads TGTGCCAGCAGTGAAGCGAGGACAGCGTCTTATTCACCCCTCCACTTT. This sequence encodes CASSEARTASYSPLHF.

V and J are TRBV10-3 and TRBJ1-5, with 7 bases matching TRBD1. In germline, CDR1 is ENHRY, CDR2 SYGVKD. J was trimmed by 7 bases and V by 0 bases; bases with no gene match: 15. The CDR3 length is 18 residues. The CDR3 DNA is TGTGCCATCAGTGAGTCCATAGGGTACCGACAGGGCCCCCAGCCCCAGCATTTT. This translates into CAISESIGYRQGPQPQHF.

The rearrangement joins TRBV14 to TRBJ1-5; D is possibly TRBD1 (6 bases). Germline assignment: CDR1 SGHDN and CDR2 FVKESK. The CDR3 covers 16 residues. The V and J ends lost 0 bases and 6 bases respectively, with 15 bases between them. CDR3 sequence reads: CASSQDTGTPGQPQHF. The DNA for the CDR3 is TGTGCCAGCAGCCAAGACACAGGGACACCGGGTCAGCCCCAGCATTTT.

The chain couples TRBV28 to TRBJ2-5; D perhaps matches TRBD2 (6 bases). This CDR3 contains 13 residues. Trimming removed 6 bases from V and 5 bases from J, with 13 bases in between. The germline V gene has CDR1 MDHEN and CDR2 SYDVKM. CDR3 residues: CASRGGAGETQYF. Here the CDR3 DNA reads TGTGCCAGCAGAGGCGGGGCGGGGGAGACCCAGTACTTC.

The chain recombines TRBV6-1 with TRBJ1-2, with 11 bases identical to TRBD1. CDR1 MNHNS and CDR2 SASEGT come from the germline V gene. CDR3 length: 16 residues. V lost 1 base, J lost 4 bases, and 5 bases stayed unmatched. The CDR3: CASSEGTGGWGYGYTF. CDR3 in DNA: TGTGCCAGCAGTGAAGGGACAGGGGGCTGGGGCTATGGCTACACCTTC.

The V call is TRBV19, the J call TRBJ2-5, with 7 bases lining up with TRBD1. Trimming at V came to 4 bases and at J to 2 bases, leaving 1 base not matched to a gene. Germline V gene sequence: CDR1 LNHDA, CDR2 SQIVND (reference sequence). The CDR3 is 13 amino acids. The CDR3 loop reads CASSRGQQETQYF. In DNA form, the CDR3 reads TGTGCCAGTAGTAGGGGACAGCAAGAGACCCAGTACTTC.

CDR3 residues: CASSFSTRGDTQYF. The CDR3 DNA follows: TGTGCCAGCAGCTTCTCGACCCGGGGGGATACGCAGTATTTT. This chain links TRBV7-9 with TRBJ2-3; TRBD2 might be the D (6 bases). CDR1 is SEHNR, CDR2 FQNEAQ, per germline (reference sequence). V lost 3 bases and J 6 bases, leaving 13 bases between the germline ends. This CDR3 comprises 14 residues.

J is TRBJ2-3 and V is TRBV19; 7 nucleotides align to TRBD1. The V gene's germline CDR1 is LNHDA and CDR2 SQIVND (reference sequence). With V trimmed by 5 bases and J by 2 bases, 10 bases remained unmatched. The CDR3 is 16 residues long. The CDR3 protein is CASSATGTVLTDTQYF. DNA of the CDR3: TGTGCCAGTAGTGCAACAGGGACAGTCCTCACAGATACGCAGTATTTT.

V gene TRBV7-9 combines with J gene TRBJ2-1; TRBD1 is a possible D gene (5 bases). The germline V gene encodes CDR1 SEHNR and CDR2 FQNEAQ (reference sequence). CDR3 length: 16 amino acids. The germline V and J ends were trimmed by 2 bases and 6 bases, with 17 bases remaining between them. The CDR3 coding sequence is TGTGCCAGCAGCTTACTATTCGCGGTCCAGGGCAATGAGCAGTTCTTC. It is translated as CASSLLFAVQGNEQFF.

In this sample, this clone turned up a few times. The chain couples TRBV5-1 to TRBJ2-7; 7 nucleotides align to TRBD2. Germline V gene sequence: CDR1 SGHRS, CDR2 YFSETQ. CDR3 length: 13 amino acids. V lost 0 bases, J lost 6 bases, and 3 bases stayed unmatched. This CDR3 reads CASSLGREGEQYF. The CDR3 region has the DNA TGCGCCAGCAGCTTGGGCAGGGAGGGCGAGCAGTACTTC.

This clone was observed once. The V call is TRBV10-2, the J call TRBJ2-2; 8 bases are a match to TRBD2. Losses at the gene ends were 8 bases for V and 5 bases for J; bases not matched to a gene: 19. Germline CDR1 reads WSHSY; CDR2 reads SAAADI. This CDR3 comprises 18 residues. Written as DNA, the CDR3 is TGCGCCAGCGGACCAGAGCGGGGGCGGCGCCGGAGTACCGGGGAGCTGTTTTTT. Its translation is CASGPERGRRRSTGELFF.

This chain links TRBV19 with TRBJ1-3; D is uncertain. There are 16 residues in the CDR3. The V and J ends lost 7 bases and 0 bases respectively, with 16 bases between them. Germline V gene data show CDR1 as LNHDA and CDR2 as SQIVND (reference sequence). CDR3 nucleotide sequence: TGTGCCAGTAAAATATCGGAGGGTTCCTCTGGAAACACCATATATTTT. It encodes CASKISEGSSGNTIYF. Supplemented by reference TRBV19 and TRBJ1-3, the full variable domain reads DGGITQSPKYLFRKEGQNVTLSCEQNLNHDAMYWYRQDPGQGLRLIYYSQIVNDFQKGDIAEGYSVSREKKESFPLTVTSAQKNPTAFYLCASKISEGSSGNTIYFGEGSWLTVV.

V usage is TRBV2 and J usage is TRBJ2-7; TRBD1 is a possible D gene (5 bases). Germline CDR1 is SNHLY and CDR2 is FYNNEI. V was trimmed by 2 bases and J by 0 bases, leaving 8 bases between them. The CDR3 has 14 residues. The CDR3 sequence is CASSERQSSYEQYF. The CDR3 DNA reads TGTGCCAGCAGTGAACGACAGAGCTCCTACGAGCAGTACTTC.

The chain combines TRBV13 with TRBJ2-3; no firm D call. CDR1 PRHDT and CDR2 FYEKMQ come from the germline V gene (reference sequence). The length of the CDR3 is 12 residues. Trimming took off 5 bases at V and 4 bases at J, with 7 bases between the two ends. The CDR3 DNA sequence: TGTGCCAGCAGCCCCCTTGCAGATACGCAGTATTTT. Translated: CASSPLADTQYF.

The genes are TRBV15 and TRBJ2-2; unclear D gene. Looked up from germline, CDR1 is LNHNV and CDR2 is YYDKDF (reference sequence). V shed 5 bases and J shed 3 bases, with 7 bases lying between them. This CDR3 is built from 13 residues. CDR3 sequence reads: CATSDTHTGELFF. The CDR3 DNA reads TGTGCCACCAGCGACACGCACACCGGGGAGCTGTTTTTT.

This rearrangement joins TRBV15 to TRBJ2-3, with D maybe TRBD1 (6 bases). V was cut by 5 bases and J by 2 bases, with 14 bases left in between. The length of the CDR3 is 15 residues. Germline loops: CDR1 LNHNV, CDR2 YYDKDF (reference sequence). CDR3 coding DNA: TGTGCCACCAGCTCTCGACAGGAGAACACAGATACGCAGTATTTT. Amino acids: CATSSRQENTDTQYF.

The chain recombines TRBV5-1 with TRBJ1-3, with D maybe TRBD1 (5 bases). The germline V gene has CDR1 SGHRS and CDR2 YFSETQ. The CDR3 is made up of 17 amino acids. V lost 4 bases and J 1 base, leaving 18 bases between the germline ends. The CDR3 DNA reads TGCGCCAGCAGCCCCGTAACCTCGGGACTATCTGGAAACACCATATATTTT. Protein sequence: CASSPVTSGLSGNTIYF.

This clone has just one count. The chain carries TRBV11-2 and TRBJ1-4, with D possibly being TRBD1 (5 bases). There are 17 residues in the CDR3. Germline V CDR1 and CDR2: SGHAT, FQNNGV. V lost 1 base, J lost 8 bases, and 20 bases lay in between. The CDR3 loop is CASSLGFNPGYGEKLFF. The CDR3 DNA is TGTGCCAGCAGCTTAGGTTTTAATCCAGGGTATGGGGAAAAACTGTTTTTT.

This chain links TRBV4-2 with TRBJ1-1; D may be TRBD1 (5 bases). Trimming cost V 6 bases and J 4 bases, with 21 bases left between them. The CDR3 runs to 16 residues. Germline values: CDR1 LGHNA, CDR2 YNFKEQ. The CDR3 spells CASSPPGLGVSTEAFF. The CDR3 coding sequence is TGTGCCAGCAGTCCTCCCGGCCTAGGGGTTTCCACTGAAGCTTTCTTT.

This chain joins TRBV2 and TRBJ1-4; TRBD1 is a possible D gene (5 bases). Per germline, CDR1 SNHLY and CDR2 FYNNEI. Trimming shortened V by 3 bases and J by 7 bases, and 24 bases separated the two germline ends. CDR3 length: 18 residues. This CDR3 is CASSDRWQGIGVGEKLFF. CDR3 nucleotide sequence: TGTGCCAGCAGTGATCGATGGCAGGGCATAGGCGTGGGTGAAAAACTGTTTTTT.

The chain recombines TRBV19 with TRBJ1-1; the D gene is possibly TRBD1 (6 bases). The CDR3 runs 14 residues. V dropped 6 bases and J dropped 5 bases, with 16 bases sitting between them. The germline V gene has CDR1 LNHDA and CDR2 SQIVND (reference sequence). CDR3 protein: CASRLQGLSTEAFF. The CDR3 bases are TGTGCCAGTAGACTACAGGGATTGAGTACTGAAGCTTTCTTT.

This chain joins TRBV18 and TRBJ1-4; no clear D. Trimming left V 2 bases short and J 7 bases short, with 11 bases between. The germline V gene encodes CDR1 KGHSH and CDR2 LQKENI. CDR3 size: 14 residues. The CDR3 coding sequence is TGTGCCAGCTCACCATCACCAGGAGGTGAAAAACTGTTTTTT. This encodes CASSPSPGGEKLFF. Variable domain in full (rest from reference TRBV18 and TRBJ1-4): NAGVMQNPRHLVRRRGQEARLRCSPMKGHSHVYWYRQLPEEGLKFMVYLQKENIIDESGMPKERFSAEFPKEGPSILRIQQVVRGDSAAYFCASSPSPGGEKLFFGSGTQLSVL.